The entry below gives a single TCR beta chain sequence along with its context. It has no known antigen specificity. The sample holds no much larger clone one base away, and base qualities are not on file. The study used an expanded emulsion RT-PCR method with primers for all TCR V genes to analyze paired alpha-beta TCRs of CD8+ T cells. Before emulsion RT-PCR, CD8+ T cells were isolated using a CD8 positive selection kit and then incubated overnight in about 10 IU/mL IL-2. These data are taken from a study of T cell repertoires in breast cancer (dated by TCRdb to about 2016). In the study overall: The study profiled tumors, lymph nodes and peripheral blood lymphocytes from breast cancer patients, plus peripheral blood from healthy control donors. Tumor-free lymph nodes were processed without enzymatic digestion, and Ficoll was used to separate blood samples. Tumors and tumor-involved lymph nodes were minced and digested with Liberase and DNase, then filtered through 70-um and 40-um filters. The study reasoned that TCRs shared between breast cancer patients would target shared antigens, given breast cancer's low mutational burden and rare common mutations. On average, about 500,000 sequences per sample and roughly 10 reads per input cell were obtained by sequencing. Controls included nine healthy donors of an age range similar to the patients. Most of the 20 to 25 patient tumors analyzed for shared TCRs were ER+/PR+.

The CDR3 starts with the cysteine, ends with the phenylalanine, and has 14 residues. CDR3 DNA only is kept here, 42 bases in frame from base 1. Sequences SNHLY (CDR1) and FYNNEI (CDR2) are obtained from the germline V gene. The V end gives up 7 bases and the J end 2 bases, leaving 7 bases in the junction not matched to a gene. The library was made by emulsion pairing. Unpaired genes were suppressed by a second nested PCR with blocking oligos, after which a third nested PCR added Illumina adaptors and barcodes. Between about 4,500 and 260,000 T cells, along with C-region, Stepout and V-region primers, were included in each emulsion RT-PCR master mix. The Micellula Emulsion and Purification Kit was used to generate emulsions, and Qiagen OneStep RT-PCR reagents were used for RT-PCR. Pooled libraries were sequenced on an Illumina MiSeq with paired-end 2 x 250 reads. On the study's bioinformatics: Read pairs were joined in Galaxy and clipped at the engineered overlap into separate alpha and beta files; unclipped reads were discarded. Alpha-beta pairs were assigned using CompleteTCR, a MiTCR-based pipeline in which chains sharing read cluster identifiers are linked by an R script. TCR sequences observed only once, about 1-3.1%, were removed as potential sequencing errors. Clones were called with MiXCR by TCRdb after fastp trimmed the public reads at Q25, and only in-frame beta chains were retained. For every CDR3 protein sequence, its rows merge into one entry that carries the most common genes and DNA. V and J calls and clone size were set by TCRdb, not the authors. In all, the sample holds roughly 40,000 distinct CDR3 sequences, and over 40% of those were seen once. Around 60% of the sample goes to the ten largest clones.

The full study reports these points: Discarding singleton TCRs and sampling only part of each tumor may have missed genuine antitumor clones. Compared with tumor-free nodes, tumor-involved sentinel lymph nodes shared about fourfold more TCRs with matched tumor repertoires (about 7.7% versus 2%). Some 18 TCR pairs were shared across seven or more patient tumors and rarely found in control blood, suggesting possible tumor specificity. Shared TCRs were encoded by various nucleotide sequences, which suggests selection and expansion based on antigen. TRBV7 predominated among shared TCRs, which may reflect tumor recognition or a mispriming bias from eight TRBV7 primers. Emulsion RT-PCR was considered qualitative rather than quantitative, since transcript abundance and primer differences skewed clone recovery.

The specimen was CD8+ T cells. The rearranged chain carries TRBV2 and TRBJ2-7; 8 of the junction bases match TRBD1. This receptor was taken from a pool of human donors with breast cancer or a healthy control (not recorded which). The DNA is as follows: TGTGCCAGCATCGCCGGGACAGGAGCCTACGAGCAGTACTTC. It encodes CASIAGTGAYEQYF. With the rest looked up from the reference TRBV2 and TRBJ2-7 genes rather than sequenced, the full variable domain is EPEVTQTPSHQVTQMGQEVILRCVPISNHLYFYWYRQILGQKVEFLVSFYNNEISEKSEIFDDQFSVERPDGSNFTLKIRSTKLEDSAMYFCASIAGTGAYEQYFGPGTRLTVT.